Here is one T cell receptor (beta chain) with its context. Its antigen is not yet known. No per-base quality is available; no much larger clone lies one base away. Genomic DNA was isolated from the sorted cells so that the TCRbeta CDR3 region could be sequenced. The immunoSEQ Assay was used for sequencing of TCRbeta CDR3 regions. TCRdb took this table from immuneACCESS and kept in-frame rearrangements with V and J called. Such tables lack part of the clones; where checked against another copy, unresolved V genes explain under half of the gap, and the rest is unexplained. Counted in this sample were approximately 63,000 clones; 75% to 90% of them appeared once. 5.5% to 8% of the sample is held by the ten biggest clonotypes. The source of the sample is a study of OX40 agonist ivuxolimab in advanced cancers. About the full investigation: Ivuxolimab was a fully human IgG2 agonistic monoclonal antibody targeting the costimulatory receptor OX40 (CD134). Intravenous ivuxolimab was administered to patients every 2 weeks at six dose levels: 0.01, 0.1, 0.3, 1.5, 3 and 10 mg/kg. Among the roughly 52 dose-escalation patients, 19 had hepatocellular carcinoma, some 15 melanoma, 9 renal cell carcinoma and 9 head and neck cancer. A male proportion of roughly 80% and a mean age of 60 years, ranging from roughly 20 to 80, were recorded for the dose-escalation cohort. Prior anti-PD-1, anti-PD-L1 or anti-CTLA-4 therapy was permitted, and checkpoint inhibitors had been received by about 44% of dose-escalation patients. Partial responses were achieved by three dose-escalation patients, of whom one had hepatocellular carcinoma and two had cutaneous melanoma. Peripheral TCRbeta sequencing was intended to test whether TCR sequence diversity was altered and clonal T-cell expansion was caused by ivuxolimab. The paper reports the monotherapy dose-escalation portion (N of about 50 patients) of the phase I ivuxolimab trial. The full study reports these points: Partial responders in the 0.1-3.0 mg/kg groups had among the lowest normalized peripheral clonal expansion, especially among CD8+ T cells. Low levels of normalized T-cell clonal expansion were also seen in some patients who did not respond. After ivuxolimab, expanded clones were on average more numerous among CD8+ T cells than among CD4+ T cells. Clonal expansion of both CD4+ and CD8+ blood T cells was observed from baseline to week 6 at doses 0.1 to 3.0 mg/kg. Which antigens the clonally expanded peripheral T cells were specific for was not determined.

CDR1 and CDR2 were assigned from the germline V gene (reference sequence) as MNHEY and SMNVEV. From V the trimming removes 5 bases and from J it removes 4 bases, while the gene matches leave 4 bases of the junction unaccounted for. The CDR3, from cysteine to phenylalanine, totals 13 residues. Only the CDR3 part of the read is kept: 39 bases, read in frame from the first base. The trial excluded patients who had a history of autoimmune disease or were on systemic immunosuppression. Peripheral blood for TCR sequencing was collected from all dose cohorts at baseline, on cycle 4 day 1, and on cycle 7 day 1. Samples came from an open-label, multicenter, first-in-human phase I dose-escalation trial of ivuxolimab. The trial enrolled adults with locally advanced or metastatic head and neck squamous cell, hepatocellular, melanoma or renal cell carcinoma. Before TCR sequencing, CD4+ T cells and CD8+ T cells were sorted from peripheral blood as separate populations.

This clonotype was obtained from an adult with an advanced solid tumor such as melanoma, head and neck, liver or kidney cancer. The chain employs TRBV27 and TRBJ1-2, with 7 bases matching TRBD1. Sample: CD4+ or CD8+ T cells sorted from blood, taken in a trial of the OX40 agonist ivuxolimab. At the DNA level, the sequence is TGTGCCAGCAGTCTCACAGGGGTCTATGGCTACACCTTC. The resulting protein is CASSLTGVYGYTF.